A selection of T cell receptor beta chains follows, all from one sample in a study of blood T cell repertoires in COVID-19. Measured with immunoSEQ multiplex PCR; TCRdb has only the in-frame clones, and not every one. The table shows around 190,000 clones, with around 84% occurring only once. Sequenced input: PBMCs or T cells enriched from blood (not recorded which). These receptors were obtained from a woman in her 30s who had been exposed to COVID-19. CDR3s include the opening cysteine and the closing phenylalanine or tryptophan. Fields, in order: V gene, J gene, D gene, clone size, CDR3 protein, CDR3 DNA. The D gene is left open where the match is weak. Size is stated for part of the rows, as once, few or many counts, or as a class when the clone is expanded.

TRBV19	TRBJ2-1	-	-	CASSIGQNNEQFF	TGTGCCAGTAGTATCGGACAGAACAATGAGCAGTTCTTC
TRBV19	TRBJ2-5	-	few	CASSIDPLPAAVRETQYF	TGTGCCAGTAGTATAGATCCTTTGCCAGCCGCGGTACGAGAGACCCAGTACTTC
TRBV20-1	TRBJ2-7	-	few	CSASSRGLGEQYF	TGCAGTGCTAGTAGCAGGGGCTTGGGCGAGCAGTACTTC
TRBV5-8	TRBJ1-2	TRBD1	-	CASSTWTGGSYGYTF	TGTGCCAGCAGCACCTGGACAGGGGGGAGCTATGGCTACACCTTC
TRBV7-8	TRBJ1-2	TRBD1	few	CASSPGQGADYGYTF	TGTGCCAGCAGCCCGGGACAGGGGGCGGACTATGGCTACACCTTC
TRBV9	TRBJ2-2	-	once	CASSVGGSVAGELFF	TGTGCCAGCAGCGTAGGAGGGTCCGTAGCCGGGGAGCTGTTTTTT
TRBV9	TRBJ2-7	-	-	CASSVVPSSSYEQYF	TGTGCCAGCAGCGTAGTCCCATCCAGCTCCTACGAGCAGTACTTC
TRBV19	TRBJ2-2	TRBD1	few	CASGNRDRGTGELFF	TGTGCCAGTGGTAACCGGGACAGGGGAACCGGGGAGCTGTTTTTT
TRBV4-1	TRBJ2-7	TRBD1	-	CASSPTTGTGEQYF	TGCGCCAGCAGCCCTACGACAGGGACGGGTGAGCAGTACTTC
TRBV2	TRBJ1-4	TRBD1	-	CASTQDRGDEKLFF	TGTGCCAGCACCCAGGACAGGGGGGATGAAAAACTGTTTTTT
TRBV2	TRBJ1-4	-	-	CASRAPDSPANEKLFF	TGTGCCAGCAGGGCACCAGACAGCCCAGCGAATGAAAAACTGTTTTTT
TRBV5-5	TRBJ2-7	-	-	CASSLAGLSSYEQYF	TGTGCCAGCAGCTTAGCAGGGCTGAGCTCCTACGAGCAGTACTTC
TRBV30	TRBJ2-7	-	once	CAVQGQSPGEQYF	TGTGCCGTCCAGGGGCAGAGTCCGGGGGAGCAGTACTTC
TRBV2	TRBJ1-5	-	-	CASSEETVSNQPQHF	TGTGCCAGCAGTGAAGAGACAGTTAGCAATCAGCCCCAGCATTTT
TRBV27	TRBJ1-1	-	-	CASSTTRTGWGTEAFF	TGTGCCAGCAGTACAACTCGCACAGGATGGGGCACTGAAGCTTTCTTT
TRBV11-2	TRBJ2-7	TRBD2	once	CASNLGPAGAYEQYF	TGTGCCAGCAACTTAGGCCCAGCGGGGGCCTACGAGCAGTACTTC
TRBV6-6	TRBJ1-5	TRBD1	-	CASSLDRGRNQPQHF	TGTGCCAGCAGTCTTGACAGGGGACGTAATCAGCCCCAGCATTTT
TRBV2	TRBJ2-5	TRBD1	-	CASSHPRDRAEETQYF	TGTGCCAGCAGTCACCCCCGGGACAGGGCAGAAGAGACCCAGTACTTC
TRBV27	TRBJ2-6	TRBD2	-	CASSFRAGAAGSGANVLTF	TGTGCCAGCAGTTTCAGAGCGGGGGCTGCAGGGTCTGGGGCCAACGTCCTGACTTTC
TRBV27	TRBJ2-2	TRBD2	-	CASSSNGLAGAGELFF	TGTGCCAGCAGTTCCAATGGACTAGCGGGGGCCGGGGAGCTGTTTTTT
TRBV10-3	TRBJ1-5	TRBD1	-	CAIRQGAGNQPQHF	TGTGCCATCAGACAGGGGGCTGGCAATCAGCCCCAGCATTTT
TRBV7-9	TRBJ1-6	-	-	CASSSQGFNSPLHF	TGTGCCAGCAGCTCACAGGGCTTTAATTCACCCCTCCACTTT
TRBV2	TRBJ1-5	-	-	CASSPGDNSNQPQHF	TGTGCCAGCAGTCCGGGAGACAATTCAAATCAGCCCCAGCATTTT
TRBV5-1	TRBJ1-4	-	-	CASSEGGRGEKLFF	TGCGCCAGCAGCGAGGGGGGGCGCGGTGAAAAACTGTTTTTT
TRBV30	TRBJ1-3	-	-	CAWSPSSGNTIYF	TGTGCCTGGAGTCCCTCGTCTGGAAACACCATATATTTT
TRBV2	TRBJ1-1	-	-	CASSPIGDTEAFF	TGTGCCAGCAGCCCCATAGGGGACACTGAAGCTTTCTTT
TRBV4-3	TRBJ1-1	TRBD1	few	CASSQDHSGGGREAFF	TGCGCCAGCAGCCAAGATCATTCGGGAGGGGGCAGGGAAGCTTTCTTT
TRBV5-1	TRBJ2-7	-	-	CASSSREVGDYEQYF	TGCGCCAGCAGCTCAAGAGAGGTAGGAGACTACGAGCAGTACTTC
TRBV19	TRBJ1-2	-	-	CASSIFQGGNYGYTF	TGTGCCAGTAGTATTTTTCAGGGCGGAAACTATGGCTACACCTTC
TRBV19	TRBJ1-1	TRBD1	-	CASSMGQPNTEAFF	TGTGCCAGTAGTATGGGACAGCCGAACACTGAAGCTTTCTTT
TRBV11-2	TRBJ1-1	TRBD1	-	CASSPRDSSTEAFF	TGTGCCAGCAGCCCACGGGACAGCTCCACTGAAGCTTTCTTT
TRBV29-1	TRBJ2-3	TRBD2	-	CSVDWGGLDTQYF	TGCAGCGTTGATTGGGGGGGATTAGATACGCAGTATTTT